Listed below are T cell receptor beta chains from one sample, sequenced in a study of blood T cell repertoires in COVID-19. Sequencing was performed with immunoSEQ multiplex PCR; in TCRdb, only in-frame clones are kept and a portion is missing. The sample yields nearly 95,000 clones, roughly 80% seen once. The sequencing sample was made of peripheral blood. These receptors all stem from a human donor in a cohort sampled during active COVID-19. CDR3s include the opening cysteine and the closing phenylalanine or tryptophan. Fields, in order: V gene, clone size, D gene, J gene, CDR3 DNA, CDR3 protein. A D gene is named only where the DNA matches it firmly. Not all rows give a size; the values are once, few, many and, for expanded clones, a class.

>TRBV2|NA|TRBD1|TRBJ1-3
TGTGCCAGCAGTAAGACAGGGGTGTACGGAAACACCATATATTTT
CASSKTGVYGNTIYF
>TRBV3-1/TRBV3-2|medium-sized|NA|TRBJ1-1
TGTGCCAGCAGCCATACCCCGGGCACTGAAGCTTTCTTT
CASSHTPGTEAFF
>TRBV28|NA|NA|TRBJ1-1
TGTGCCAGCAGTTTACAGGGCGCCCTGAACACTGAAGCTTTCTTT
CASSLQGALNTEAFF
>TRBV27|NA|NA|TRBJ1-6
TGTGCCAGCAGCTGGGAGGGTGCGGGCTATAATTCACCCCTCCACTTT
CASSWEGAGYNSPLHF
>TRBV27|NA|NA|TRBJ2-2
TGTGCCAGCAGTTTATCCCACGGGGAGCTGTTTTTT
CASSLSHGELFF
>TRBV10-3|NA|NA|TRBJ2-7
TGTGCCATCAGTGAACAGACCTCCTACGAGCAGTACTTC
CAISEQTSYEQYF
>TRBV19|NA|TRBD2|TRBJ2-2
TGTGCCAGTTCCCTCGGACTAGCGGGAGCGGCGGGGGAGCTGTTTTTT
CASSLGLAGAAGELFF
>TRBV10-1|NA|NA|TRBJ2-3
TGCGCCAGCAGTGAAATAGGGGGATTTACAGATACGCAGTATTTT
CASSEIGGFTDTQYF
>TRBV7-3|NA|TRBD1|TRBJ1-1
TGTGCCAGCAGCTTACGTGGGACAGGGAACACTGAAGCTTTCTTT
CASSLRGTGNTEAFF
>TRBV28|NA|TRBD1|TRBJ1-1
TGTGCCAGCAGCCTCAGGACAGGGGGCCTGAACACTGAAGCTTTCTTT
CASSLRTGGLNTEAFF
>TRBV3-1/TRBV3-2|once|NA|TRBJ2-2
TGTGCCAGCAGCCCACAAACATCATACACCGGGGAGCTGTTTTTT
CASSPQTSYTGELFF
>TRBV18|NA|NA|TRBJ1-1
TGTGCCAGCTCATCACAGCTGACTGAAGCTTTCTTT
CASSSQLTEAFF
>TRBV6-5|NA|NA|TRBJ2-2
TGTGCCAGCAGCCACCCTTGGCGGGGGGAGCTGTTTTTT
CASSHPWRGELFF
>TRBV2|NA|TRBD1|TRBJ2-2
TGTGCCAGCAGTGACCAGGGGGCGCCCGGGGAGCTGTTTTTT
CASSDQGAPGELFF
>TRBV2|NA|TRBD2|TRBJ2-7
TGTGCCAGCAGGGAAATTGCGGGAGTGGACGAGCAGTACTTC
CASREIAGVDEQYF
>TRBV18|NA|TRBD1|TRBJ1-1
TGTGCCAGCTCACCCCGTTCGGACAGGCGGAGTAGTTCCACTGAAGCTTTCTTT
CASSPRSDRRSSSTEAFF
>TRBV4-2|NA|TRBD2|TRBJ2-1
TGTGCCAGCAGCCAACTAGCGGGAGCGGCCTACAATGAGCAGTTCTTC
CASSQLAGAAYNEQFF
>TRBV27|NA|TRBD2|TRBJ2-2
TGTGCCAGCAGTCCCCCCCTTGGACTAGCGGGGGAGGGGACCGGGGAGCTGTTTTTT
CASSPPLGLAGEGTGELFF
>TRBV5-1|few|NA|TRBJ2-1
TGCGCCAGCAGACCGGGACTCACCTACAATGAGCAGTTCTTC
CASRPGLTYNEQFF
>TRBV5-1|NA|TRBD2|TRBJ2-7
TGCGCCAGCAGCTGGGGGGGCTACGAGCAGTACTTC
CASSWGGYEQYF
>TRBV12-3/TRBV12-4|NA|NA|TRBJ1-4
TGTGCCAGCAGTTTTTGGGGAGGCGAAAAACTGTTTTTT
CASSFWGGEKLFF
>TRBV11-2|NA|NA|TRBJ2-1
TGTGCCAGCAGCCCACTTACTAGATACAATGAGCAGTTCTTC
CASSPLTRYNEQFF
>TRBV4-1|once|TRBD1|TRBJ1-4
TGCGCCAGCAGCCAAGGGGACAGGTTCAATGAAAAACTGTTTTTT
CASSQGDRFNEKLFF
>TRBV24-1|NA|NA|TRBJ2-3
TGTGCCACCAGTGCGGTCCTCACAGATACGCAGTATTTT
CATSAVLTDTQYF
>TRBV7-2|once|TRBD1|TRBJ1-5
TGTGCCAGCAGCGGGACAGGGGGCAATCAGCCCCAGCATTTT
CASSGTGGNQPQHF
>TRBV15|NA|NA|TRBJ2-3
TGTGCCACCAGCAGAGATCCACAGAGTTCGCAGTATTTT
CATSRDPQSSQYF
>TRBV7-9|NA|NA|TRBJ1-1
TGTGCCAGCAGCCCTGACATCCTGGGGGGAGCTTTCTTT
CASSPDILGGAFF
>TRBV14|NA|NA|TRBJ2-6
TGTGCCAGCAGCCAAATTCGGGTGGGGCCAGTCTCCGGGGCCAACGTCCTGACTTTC
CASSQIRVGPVSGANVLTF
>TRBV6-6|few|NA|TRBJ1-5
TGTGCCAGCGACCCGGGGAGGGAGGATCAGCCCCAGCATTTT
CASDPGREDQPQHF
>TRBV19|NA|TRBD1|TRBJ1-2
TGTGCCAGTAGTATATTCACAACAGGGGACTATGGCTACACCTTC
CASSIFTTGDYGYTF
>TRBV10-3|NA|TRBD1|TRBJ2-5
TGTGCCATCAGACAGGGGGATGGAGAGACCCAGTACTTC
CAIRQGDGETQYF
>TRBV28|NA|NA|TRBJ2-1
TGTGCCAGCAGTTTGCCCGGGAGCTCCTACAATGAGCAGTTCTTC
CASSLPGSSYNEQFF
>TRBV3-1/TRBV3-2|NA|TRBD1|TRBJ1-2
TGTGCCAGCAGCCCGGACAGGGCCTATGGCTACACCTTC
CASSPDRAYGYTF
>TRBV28|few|TRBD1|TRBJ2-4
TGTGCCAGCAGTTATCGACAGGGTAGGGCCAAAAACATTCAGTACTTC
CASSYRQGRAKNIQYF
>TRBV11-2|NA|TRBD1|TRBJ1-2
TGTGCCAGCAGCTCCCTAGGGAGGGGGGACAGGATAAACTATGGCTACACCTTC
CASSSLGRGDRINYGYTF
>TRBV6-6|NA|TRBD1|TRBJ1-6
TGTGCCAGCAGTACTCGGGGACAGCCCAATTCACCCCTCCACTTT
CASSTRGQPNSPLHF
>TRBV2|once|TRBD1|TRBJ2-7
TGTGCCAGCAGTGGGGACAGGCCCTTCTCCTACGAGCAGTACTTC
CASSGDRPFSYEQYF
>TRBV2|NA|NA|TRBJ1-5
TGTGCCAGCAGTGCGCGGGATCAGCCCCAGCATTTT
CASSARDQPQHF
>TRBV2|NA|NA|TRBJ1-2
TGTGCCAGCACGACGACACGCCACCTATATGGCTACACCTTC
CASTTTRHLYGYTF
>TRBV28|NA|NA|TRBJ1-3
TGTGCCAGCAACCGCCAGGGGTCTGGAAACACCATATATTTT
CASNRQGSGNTIYF
>TRBV27|NA|NA|TRBJ2-3
TGTGCCAGCATCAAGGGGAGCACAGATACGCAGTATTTT
CASIKGSTDTQYF
>TRBV2|NA|NA|TRBJ2-3
TGTGCCAGCAGTTATCTAGCGGATACGCAGTATTTT
CASSYLADTQYF
>TRBV27|NA|TRBD1|TRBJ2-7
TGTGCCAGCAGTTTCCGAGGGACAGCCAGGGAGCAGTACTTC
CASSFRGTAREQYF
>TRBV18|NA|TRBD1|TRBJ1-6
TGTGCCAGCTCCCCCGGGACAGGGGTTTCACCCCTCCACTTT
CASSPGTGVSPLHF
>TRBV7-8|NA|TRBD2|TRBJ2-1
TGTGCCAGCAGCTTGGTAACGGGAGGCAATGAGCAGTTCTTC
CASSLVTGGNEQFF
>TRBV19|NA|NA|TRBJ2-7
TGTGCCAGTAGTACAGGGGATTACGAGCAGTACTTC
CASSTGDYEQYF
>TRBV6-6|NA|NA|TRBJ2-5
TGTGCCAGTTCCGAGCAAGAGACCCAGTACTTC
CASSEQETQYF
>TRBV5-1|NA|NA|TRBJ2-1
TGCGCCAGCAGCTTCCAGGCGGGAATCAACAATGAGCAGTTCTTC
CASSFQAGINNEQFF
>TRBV28|many|TRBD2|TRBJ2-1
TGTGCCAGCAGTTTTCCGGCTAGCGGAACTTACAATGAGCAGTTCTTC
CASSFPASGTYNEQFF